The subject of this entry is one T cell receptor beta chain. As yet, its antigen is unknown. This record belongs to a study of T-cell memory formation after mild COVID-19. Study results and limitations: From day 15 to 85, contracting clones were balanced between CD4 and CD8, whereas later expanders leaned toward CD4+.

V was trimmed by 0 bases and J by 5 bases, leaving 11 bases between them. The CDR3 spans 14 residues. Germline CDR1 reads SGHRS; CDR2 reads YFSETQ. TCRdb independently ran MiXCR on the 5' RACE reads; one entry per CDR3 protein. The data show about 310,000 distinct CDR3 sequences, 15% to 20% seen once. The V gene is TRBV5-1, the J gene TRBJ2-5; D tentatively fits TRBD1 or TRBD2 (5 bases each). This TCR was sampled from a man aged 18 to 29 who had mild COVID-19 (a few samples of this study predate the infection). Cell type and time point are not known. Sequencing was carried out using PBMCs or a T cell subset sorted from them (not recorded which). The CDR3 protein is CASSLGDPGETQYF. As DNA, the CDR3 is TGCGCCAGCAGCTTGGGGGACCCCGGGGAGACCCAGTACTTC.